A few counts support the clone carrying this T cell receptor (beta chain). The sample originates from a study of human T cells and chemical hapten exposure. Study context: Epicutaneous patch tests delivered 0.01% DPC to the upper back, with evaluation at 6 days. Yields of TCR per sample differed, chiefly owing to small differences in pooled library volume.

Each CDR3 protein is one row after TCRdb ran MiXCR on the RACE reads. The profile shows around 120,000 distinct CDR3 sequences, roughly 15% of them singletons. Time point of the sample: patch test 1, 2 weeks after DPC sensitization. Treatment reported: therapeutic diphenylcyclopropenone sensitization with weekly scalp DPC. This CDR3 contains 15 residues. CDR1 MNHEY and CDR2 SVGAGI come from the germline V gene. V was pared by 5 bases and J by 5 bases, with 8 bases of the junction left unmatched. The sequenced sample was whole blood, obtained in connection with sensitization to the hapten diphenylcyclopropenone (DPC). This chain uses TRBV6-5 with TRBJ2-3; 9 bases match TRBD1. The TCR was taken from a man aged 18 to 35 with alopecia areata. Some clones in this sample may be carry-over from other donors' samples. CDR3 in amino acids: CASSVPGQGIDTQYF. DNA of the CDR3: TGTGCCAGCAGTGTCCCGGGACAGGGAATAGATACGCAGTATTTT.